This T cell receptor (beta chain) is drawn from a study of blood T cell repertoires in COVID-19. Study background: Sites in the United States, Italy and Spain provided acute and convalescent COVID-19 samples. Sources were T cells, B-cell-depleted T cells, or PBMCs; the material itself was cDNA or gDNA.

V was pared by 4 bases and J by 1 base, with 16 bases between. The CDR3 runs to 16 residues. CDR1 is LNHDA and CDR2 is SQIVND in the germline V gene (reference sequence). Original processing methods: Amplifying reference gene primers gave estimates of nucleated cell counts. The method was immunoSEQ multiplex PCR; TCRdb's version includes in-frame clones alone and lacks a portion of them. V, J and clone size were drawn from that table, and D and trimming were deduced from the DNA. Of over 250,000 clones listed, 90% were seen once; the top ten hold 6.3%. The source of this sequence is a woman between 50 and 59 years old with COVID-19, enrolled during active disease. The chain links TRBV19 to TRBJ1-2; a possible D gene is TRBD1 (6 bases). Sequenced input: peripheral blood. The DNA of the CDR3 is TGTGCCAGTAGTACCCAACAGGGAGGGATTAACTATGGCTACACCTTC. Protein product: CASSTQQGGINYGYTF. Full variable domain (remainder filled in from reference TRBV19 and TRBJ1-2): DGGITQSPKYLFRKEGQNVTLSCEQNLNHDAMYWYRQDPGQGLRLIYYSQIVNDFQKGDIAEGYSVSREKKESFPLTVTSAQKNPTAFYLCASSTQQGGINYGYTFGSGTRLTVV.